One and the same sample provided the 21 T cell receptor beta chains below, sequenced in a study of CD8+CD57+ T cells in acquired aplastic anemia. It was genomic DNA that served as the template for profiling TCR beta VDJ and CDR3. TCRdb analysed the reads with MiXCR anew, one entry per CDR3 protein. Of about 110,000 distinct CDR3 sequences listed, 51% are singletons. The sequencing sample was made of sorted CD4+, CD8+, or CD8+CD57+ T cells (not recorded which) from PBMCs. These receptors were collected from a human donor in good health, serving as a control.

The chain carries TRBV6-1 and TRBJ1-1, with 8 bases lining up with TRBD1. With 6 bases clipped from V and 0 bases from J, the junction kept 9 bases outside the gene matches. This CDR3 is built from 16 residues. Germline CDR1 and CDR2: MNHNS and SASEGT. DNA for the CDR3: TGTGCCAGCAGCCGCAGGGGGCACGACCTGAACACTGAAGCTTTCTTT. Its translation is CASSRRGHDLNTEAFF.

As regards this clonotype: One base away lies a much larger clone, so this may be a sequencing read error. V gene TRBV4-3 combines with J gene TRBJ1-1, with D unclear. This CDR3 is built from 13 residues. Germline V gene sequence: CDR1 LGHNA, CDR2 YSLEER. The CDR3 DNA reads as TGCGCCAGCAGCCAAGTTGTCAACACTGGAGCTTTCTTT. Protein sequence: CASSQVVNTGAFF.

The V gene is TRBV4-1, the J gene TRBJ2-1; no firm D call. This CDR3 region has 15 residues. The V and J ends lost 3 bases and 6 bases respectively, with 15 bases between them. Germline values: CDR1 MGHRA, CDR2 YSYEKL. CDR3 sequence (DNA): TGCGCCAGCAGCCAGGATCACCTAGGGTCCAATGAGCAGTTCTTC. Encoded protein: CASSQDHLGSNEQFF.

This clonotype was found many times. This chain connects TRBV9 to TRBJ1-3; D unresolved. V lost 0 bases and J lost 2, with 9 bases in between. There are 15 residues in the CDR3. The germline V gene has CDR1 SGDLS and CDR2 YYNGEE. The CDR3 region is CASSVDAGAGNTIYF. The CDR3 region has the DNA TGTGCCAGCAGCGTAGATGCGGGCGCTGGAAACACCATATATTTT.

This clonotype was observed many times. The chain has TRBV7-9 and TRBJ1-1; D not certain. Trimming shortened V by 5 bases and J by 4 bases, and 14 bases separated the two germline ends. The CDR3 totals 14 residues. In germline, CDR1 is SEHNR, CDR2 FQNEAQ (reference sequence). The CDR3 protein is CASSLSGGGTEAFF. CDR3 nucleotides: TGTGCCAGCAGCCTTAGCGGTGGAGGCACTGAAGCTTTCTTT.

The chain uses TRBV5-1 and TRBJ2-3; 9 positions agree with TRBD2. The ends lost 0 bases at V and 7 bases at J; junction bases unmatched: 6. The germline V gene has CDR1 SGHRS and CDR2 YFSETQ. This CDR3 has 15 amino acids. CDR3 bases: TGCGCCAGCAGCTTGGCCGGACTAGCGTTACATACGCAGTATTTT. Translated, it gives CASSLAGLALHTQYF.

This clonotype was observed at least ten times. This rearrangement joins TRBV6-5 to TRBJ2-7; D is perhaps TRBD1 or TRBD2 (5 bases each). Germline CDR1 and CDR2: MNHEY and SVGAGI. The ends were cut back, 0 bases at V and 5 bases at J, with 8 bases in the middle. The CDR3 spans 13 residues. The CDR3 sequence is CASSYSVGDEQYF. Written as DNA, the CDR3 is TGTGCCAGCAGTTACTCGGTGGGGGACGAGCAGTACTTC.

This chain uses TRBV20-1 with TRBJ1-6, with D maybe TRBD1 (5 bases). V lost 2 bases, J lost 9 bases, and 17 bases lay in between. Germline V gene data show CDR1 as DFQATT and CDR2 as SNEGSKA (reference sequence). This CDR3 has 15 residues. CDR3 DNA sequence: TGCAGTGCTAGACGCGAGCAGGGTCTGGGTTCACCCCTCCACTTT. It translates to CSARREQGLGSPLHF.

This clonotype appeared many times. The gene calls are TRBV6-2 or TRBV6-3 and TRBJ2-5; 10 nucleotides line up with TRBD1. From germline, CDR1 is MNHEY and CDR2 SVGEGT. The CDR3 has 15 residues. The ends lost 6 bases at V and 1 base at J; junction bases unmatched: 5. The DNA for the CDR3 is TGTGCCAGCAGAGCCCGGACAGGGGGCCAAGAGACCCAGTACTTC. Residues: CASRARTGGQETQYF.

This chain joins TRBV19 and TRBJ1-6, with TRBD1 identical over 7 bases. The CDR3 has 16 amino acids. Germline-derived CDR1 and CDR2 are LNHDA and SQIVND (reference sequence). Trimming cost V 5 bases and J 2 bases; bases outside gene matches: 6. The CDR3 DNA reads TGTGCCAGTAGTTTCTCCGGGACAGCCTATAATTCACCCCTCCACTTT. This gives the protein CASSFSGTAYNSPLHF.

Many counts were recorded for this clonotype. The rearrangement joins TRBV4-3 to TRBJ2-1; D uncertain. Germline V lookup: CDR1 LGHNA, CDR2 YSLEER. The CDR3 spans 17 residues. Trimming removed 0 bases from V and 1 base from J, with 13 bases in between. The CDR3 bases are TGCGCCAGCAGCCAAGATGGAACAGCGACTTCCTACAATGAGCAGTTCTTC. Amino acids: CASSQDGTATSYNEQFF.

J is TRBJ2-7 and V is TRBV7-8; 14 nucleotides match TRBD2. This CDR3 region has 17 residues. Germline loops: CDR1 SGHVS, CDR2 FQNEAQ. V trimming: 1 base; J trimming: 4 bases; junction bases outside the gene matches: 6. The CDR3 nucleotides are TGTGCCAGCAGCTTAGGGACTAGCGGGGGGCCCGGGTACGAGCAGTACTTC. This encodes CASSLGTSGGPGYEQYF. Full variable domain (rest looked up from reference TRBV7-8 and TRBJ2-7): GAGVSQSPRYKVAKRGQDVALRCDPISGHVSLFWYQQALGQGPEFLTYFQNEAQLDKSGLPSDRFFAERPEGSVSTLKIQRTQQEDSAVYLCASSLGTSGGPGYEQYFGPGTRLTVT.

The CDR3 here is CASSPQWSSGGVNEQFF. DNA of the CDR3: TGTGCCAGCAGCCCGCAATGGTCTAGCGGGGGGGTCAATGAGCAGTTCTTC. The chain links TRBV3-1 to TRBJ2-1; 12 positions agree with TRBD2. The V and J ends lost 4 bases and 6 bases, in that order; junction bases with no gene match: 10. Per the germline V gene, CDR1 is LGHDT and CDR2 is YNNKEL (reference sequence). The CDR3 loop spans 17 amino acids.

This clonotype was found many times. The V gene is TRBV12-3 or TRBV12-4, the J gene TRBJ1-6, with 9 bases that match TRBD1. The CDR3 has 15 amino acids. V shed 6 bases, J shed 8 bases, and the junction held 8 bases outside the gene matches. Here the CDR3 reads CASRLAGTGYSPLHF. The DNA of the CDR3 is TGTGCCAGCAGACTAGCCGGGACAGGGTATTCACCCCTCCACTTT.

This clonotype was detected ten times or more. No conserved phenylalanine or tryptophan is present at the end of the CDR3, so a read error is the likely explanation. The DNA is left out, because the CDR3 cannot be placed on it with certainty; the CDR3 is given as TCRdb lists it. The genes are TRBV19 and TRBJ1-1; the D call of TRBD1 is as the table states it, not checked on the DNA. Termini included, the CDR3 measures 13 amino acids. CDR1 is LNHDA, CDR2 SQIVND, per germline (reference sequence). CDR3 sequence: CASSPTGDRELIL.

This clonotype was counted ten times or more. This chain joins TRBV29-1 and TRBJ2-1; 8 bases fit TRBD2. This CDR3 contains 13 residues. J lost 10 bases, V lost 7 bases, and 12 bases had no gene match. Looked up from germline, CDR1 is SQVTM and CDR2 is ANQGSEA. The CDR3 DNA is TGCAGCGGAGTTAGGACTAGCTCGCGCGAGCAGTTCTTC. Translated: CSGVRTSSREQFF.

Ten or more counts support this clonotype. The CDR3 DNA sequence: TGTGCCAGCAGTTACTCGCGGGAAGACTATGGCTACACCTTC. It yields the protein CASSYSREDYGYTF. The rearrangement joins TRBV6-5 to TRBJ1-2; no clear D. The germline V and J ends were trimmed by 0 bases and 3 bases, with 8 bases remaining between them. Per the germline V gene, CDR1 is MNHEY and CDR2 is SVGAGI. The length of the CDR3 is 14 residues.

This clonotype was counted ten times or more. This sequence joins TRBV30 and TRBJ1-6; 11 bases map to TRBD1. CDR1 and CDR2 from the germline V gene are GTSNPN and SVGIG (reference sequence). The CDR3 is 13 residues long. V gave up 5 bases and J gave up 9 bases; unmatched junction bases: 3. CDR3 coding DNA: TGTGCCTGGGGGACAGGGGGACTTTCACCCCTCCACTTT. Translating gives CAWGTGGLSPLHF.

This clonotype was picked up many times. The chain employs TRBV7-3 and TRBJ2-2; no firm D call. Germline V gene sequence: CDR1 SGHTA, CDR2 FQGTGA. The CDR3 is 20 amino acids. Trimming stripped 4 bases from V and 2 bases from J, with 26 bases between. CDR3 nucleotides: TGTGCCAGCAGCTCACCGTGGGCCAGCGACGCCCCATATAACACCGGGGAGCTGTTTTTT. This translates into CASSSPWASDAPYNTGELFF.

This clonotype was counted many times. J is TRBJ2-7 and V is TRBV25-1; 8 bases agree with TRBD1. With V trimmed by 4 bases and J by 0 bases, 8 bases remained unmatched. The germline CDR1 and CDR2 sequences are MGHDK and SYGVNS. CDR3 length: 16 residues. The CDR3 coding sequence is TGTGCCAGCAGTGCGGAGGGACAGGACAACTCCTACGAGCAGTACTTC. Translating gives CASSAEGQDNSYEQYF.

This chain links TRBV29-1 with TRBJ1-1; the match to TRBD1 covers 7 bases. The V and J ends lost 7 bases and 4 bases, in that order; junction bases with no gene match: 6. The CDR3 loop spans 12 amino acids. The germline gives CDR1 SQVTM, CDR2 ANQGSEA. For the CDR3, the DNA is TGCAGCGGGAACAGGGGCGCCACTGAAGCTTTCTTT. Residues: CSGNRGATEAFF.